These 7 T cell receptor beta chains originate from one sample sequenced in a study of cytomegalovirus exposure and HLA in healthy donors. It was with 60 Vbeta and 13 Jbeta primers that the PCR ran. Data came from immunoSEQ multiplex PCR; TCRdb stores just in-frame clones and leaves some out. The top ten hold about 1.8% of the sample, which has fewer than 250,000 clones, around 81% seen once. The sequenced sample was PBMCs. These receptors were taken from a man between 18 and 29 years old in good health and CMV-seronegative.

Worth noting for this clone: At one boundary the junction diverges from the germline segment, which might be a read error. The gene calls are TRBV7-9 and TRBJ1-1, with 7 bases aligning to TRBD1. Germline V CDR1 and CDR2: SEHNR, FQNEAQ (reference sequence). There are 15 residues in the CDR3. The CDR3 bases are TGTTCCAGCAGCTTAGGCAGACAGGGCTACACTGAAGCTTTCTTT. Amino acids: CSSSLGRQGYTEAFF.

In this sample, this clone turned up once. This chain connects TRBV6-5 to TRBJ2-5, with D possibly matching TRBD1 (6 bases). The CDR3 is 14 residues long. The V end lost 8 bases, the J end lost 2 bases, and 15 bases lay between the germline ends. Germline V gives CDR1 MNHEY, CDR2 SVGAGI. In DNA, the CDR3 is TGTGCCAGCTCCCCCCCGGACAGTCAAGAGACCCAGTACTTC. This gives the protein CASSPPDSQETQYF.

J is TRBJ1-1 and V is TRBV2; 7 nucleotides line up with TRBD1. V shed 8 bases and J 3 bases; nucleotides not matched to a gene: 12. The CDR3 is 15 amino acids. Germline CDR1 and CDR2: SNHLY and FYNNEI. The DNA for the CDR3 is TGTGCCAGCTCTAATTACCGAACAGGGGACACTGAAGCTTTCTTT. The encoded protein is CASSNYRTGDTEAFF.

The chain uses TRBV27 and TRBJ2-2; D perhaps matches TRBD1 (5 bases). Deletions cut 7 bases from V and 0 bases from J, with 24 bases between. This CDR3 comprises 19 residues. The germline V gene has CDR1 MNHEY and CDR2 SMNVEV (reference sequence). CDR3 loop: CASTKAGNRNDSNTGELFF. CDR3 DNA: TGTGCCAGCACCAAGGCCGGTAACAGGAACGATTCGAACACCGGGGAGCTGTTTTTT.

This clone was counted only a few times. This sequence joins TRBV30 and TRBJ1-1, with 7 bases identical to TRBD1. This CDR3 spans 13 amino acids. Germline V gene lookup returns CDR1 GTSNPN and CDR2 SVGIG (reference sequence). J gave up 4 bases and V 2 bases, and 4 bases lay outside the gene matches. Here the CDR3 reads CAWSSRGSTEAFF. The DNA for the CDR3 is TGTGCCTGGAGTTCCAGGGGGTCCACTGAAGCTTTCTTT.

V and J are TRBV4-2 and TRBJ2-7; 7 bases map to TRBD2. This CDR3 is 19 amino acids long. Unmatched junction bases numbered 18, after V lost 0 bases and J lost 4 bases. Germline V lookup: CDR1 LGHNA, CDR2 YNFKEQ. CDR3 sequence reads: CASSQDHGWGGEGRYEQYF. As DNA, the CDR3 is TGTGCCAGCAGCCAAGATCATGGATGGGGGGGGGAGGGCCGGTACGAGCAGTACTTC.

The J gene is TRBJ1-1, the V gene TRBV4-2, with 7 bases identical to TRBD1. CDR1 and CDR2 (germline): LGHNA, YNFKEQ. V shed 2 bases, J shed 8 bases, and the junction held 14 bases outside the gene matches. CDR3 size: 16 residues. CDR3 region: CASSQTTGTAKIEAFF. In nucleotides, the CDR3 is TGTGCCAGCAGCCAAACAACCGGGACAGCCAAGATAGAAGCTTTCTTT.